The clone carrying this T cell receptor beta chain has just a few counts. Its antigen is not known. The data originate from a study of cytomegalovirus exposure and HLA in healthy donors. PCR involved 60 Vbeta and 13 Jbeta primers. The protocol was immunoSEQ multiplex PCR, while the TCRdb copy is restricted to in-frame clones and leaves out a portion. The profile shows more than 55,000 clones, 65% to 75% of them singletons. Notes on the study in general: It was about 150 TCR beta chains that were listed as cytomegalovirus-associated. Donor immune exposure was known only as CMV serostatus. Most of the TCR beta V segments (in an earlier analysis) were productive either about 87% or about 30% of the time. Later on, an analysis tied 15,000 to 20,000 TCR beta sequences to HLA alleles at 0.05 false discovery rate.

Trimming removed 4 bases from V and 7 bases from J; junction bases left unmatched: 3. In germline, CDR1 is SGHRS, CDR2 YFSETQ. The CDR3 has 13 amino acids. This sequence joins TRBV5-1 and TRBJ1-5; 9 bases agree with TRBD1. The TCR was taken from a woman aged 60 to 75 in good health and CMV-seropositive. The specimen was PBMCs. CDR3 amino acids: CASSRTGDQPQHF. CDR3 in DNA: TGCGCCAGCAGCCGGACAGGGGACCAGCCCCAGCATTTT.